Here is one T cell receptor beta chain with its context. This sample stems from a study of shared clonotypes between healthy human individuals. In the naive CD8 group, cells lacked CD45RO and were positively selected for CCR7, so terminally differentiated effector memory CD45RA+ cells were left out. Produced via immunoSEQ multiplex PCR; TCRdb's table is partial and in-frame only. Counted here are around 1.9 million clones, about 93% occurring once; the ten biggest clones make up 1.5% to 2%. V was trimmed by 0 bases and J by 3 bases, leaving 11 bases between them. The CDR3 contains 14 residues. Per the germline V gene, CDR1 is SQVTM and CDR2 is ANQGSEA.

The clonotype was recovered from a young man in good health. Some clones in this sample may be carry-over from other donors' samples. Sequencing input: naive CD8+ T cells from PBMCs. This chain joins TRBV29-1 and TRBJ1-2; no reliable D call. The CDR3 coding sequence is TGCAGCGTTGAAGATCGCCAAGTAGACTATGGCTACACCTTC. It specifies CSVEDRQVDYGYTF.